The 17 T cell receptor beta chains in this list originate from one sample, sequenced in a study of early T cells in non-severe SARS-CoV-2 infection. Each CDR3 protein gets one entry after TCRdb re-called the 5' RACE reads with MiXCR. This sample has 64,000 or so distinct CDR3 sequences, with 11% found just once. This specimen consisted of whole blood, obtained at baseline. The receptor set was obtained from an adult who was a healthcare worker with PCR-confirmed SARS-CoV-2 infection or an uninfected control (not recorded which).

This clonotype showed up just a few times. The CDR3 DNA sequence: TGTGCCAGCAGCCTTGGCCCGGGCCGGGATGAAAAACTGTTTTTT. Translated, it gives CASSLGPGRDEKLFF. The chain links TRBV7-9 to TRBJ1-4; no reliable D call. Germline values: CDR1 SEHNR, CDR2 FQNEAQ (reference sequence). This CDR3 contains 15 residues. V lost 5 bases, J lost 6 bases, and 16 bases lay in between. The entire variable domain, with the rest obtained from reference TRBV7-9 and TRBJ1-4, is as follows: DTGVSQNPRHKITKRGQNVTFRCDPISEHNRLYWYRQTLGQGPEFLTYFQNEAQLEKSRLLSDRFSAERPKGSFSTLEIQRTEQGDSAMYLCASSLGPGRDEKLFFGSGTQLSVL.

This rearrangement joins TRBV2 to TRBJ2-1; TRBD2 matches 9 bases. The trim removed 5 bases at V and 2 bases at J, leaving 4 bases unmatched. Germline V CDR1 and CDR2: SNHLY, FYNNEI. The CDR3 consists of 15 residues. The CDR3 DNA sequence: TGTGCCAGCAGTTCACTAGCGGGCCCCTACAATGAGCAGTTCTTC. This translates into CASSSLAGPYNEQFF.

The table lists this clonotype with many counts. This chain joins TRBV20-1 and TRBJ1-1; possible D gene TRBD1, 6 bases. Germline V gives CDR1 DFQATT, CDR2 SNEGSKA (reference sequence). V lost 6 bases and J 4 bases, leaving 15 bases between the germline ends. The CDR3 runs to 13 residues. CDR3 nucleotide sequence: TGCAGTGCCGGGGGCAGCCAGGCCACTGAAGCTTTCTTT. It encodes CSAGGSQATEAFF.

This clonotype was counted at least ten times. The chain uses TRBV7-9 and TRBJ1-2; perhaps TRBD1 as D (6 bases). With 3 bases removed from V and 2 bases from J, the gap between germline ends came to 10 bases. In germline, CDR1 is SEHNR, CDR2 FQNEAQ (reference sequence). This CDR3 is 14 amino acids long. The CDR3 DNA reads TGTGCCAGCAGCTTGACAGGCATGAACTATGGCTACACCTTC. Its translation: CASSLTGMNYGYTF.

This clonotype was observed a few times. The V call is TRBV6-5, the J call TRBJ1-6, with D possibly matching TRBD1 (6 bases). V lost 8 bases to trimming and J lost 8 bases, with 22 bases between them. This CDR3 contains 16 residues. Germline CDR1 and CDR2: MNHEY and SVGAGI. The CDR3 sequence is CASRAYQTGAYSPLHF. CDR3 DNA: TGTGCCAGCCGAGCATATCAGACAGGAGCCTATTCACCCCTCCACTTT.

This clonotype was picked up a small number of times. An end of the junction differs from the germline gene, which may be a read error. V usage is TRBV2 and J usage is TRBJ1-2; 7 nucleotides agree with TRBD1. Germline assignment: CDR1 SNHLY and CDR2 FYNNEI. The CDR3 covers 17 residues. The CDR3 DNA is TGTGCCAACAGTGAAACACTATCTTCGACAGGGCGCTATGGCTACACCTTC. Translation gives CANSETLSSTGRYGYTF.

The chain carries TRBV7-6 and TRBJ2-4, with 7 bases aligning to TRBD2. There are 15 residues in the CDR3. In germline, CDR1 is SGHVS, CDR2 FNYEAQ. The CDR3, as DNA: TGTGTCAGTAGCTTAGGGCGGGGGATCTCCCCAATTCAGTACTTC. Translating gives CVSSLGRGISPIQYF.

The chain recombines TRBV30 with TRBJ1-1; D gene unclear. The CDR3 is 13 residues long. Germline loops: CDR1 GTSNPN, CDR2 SVGIG (reference sequence). Trimming pared 0 bases from V and 1 base from J, leaving 6 bases between. The CDR3 nucleotides read TGTGCCTGGAGTGTACGGGGGAACACTGAAGCTTTCTTT. This translates into CAWSVRGNTEAFF.

About this clonotype: Compared with germline, one end of the junction differs, possibly owing to a read error. This chain joins TRBV12-3 or TRBV12-4 and TRBJ2-2; TRBD2 is a possible D gene (7 bases). The CDR3 sequence is 17 residues long. The CDR3 is CASSFLGRGANAGELFF. The CDR3 bases are TGTGCCAGCAGTTTCCTGGGTCGGGGGGCGAACGCCGGGGAGCTGTTTTTT.

The CDR3 bases are TGTGCCAGCAGTTACTCGAGTACCCCCCGAGGCCCCTACGAGCAGTACTTC. Protein product: CASSYSSTPRGPYEQYF. This chain connects TRBV6-5 to TRBJ2-7; D not certain. The CDR3 is made up of 17 amino acids. V was clipped by 0 bases and J by 2 bases, with 17 bases between them. The germline V gene has CDR1 MNHEY and CDR2 SVGAGI.

The chain carries TRBV7-3 and TRBJ2-1; no clear D gene. Trimming took 2 bases from V and 0 from J, leaving 8 bases between them. The germline V gene encodes CDR1 SGHTA and CDR2 FQGTGA. This CDR3 comprises 15 residues. The CDR3 coding sequence is TGTGCCAGCAGCTTATCACCGAGCTCCTACAATGAGCAGTTCTTC. Translated: CASSLSPSSYNEQFF.

This clonotype was detected a few times. The chain combines TRBV7-2 with TRBJ2-2; 7 bases match TRBD1. After removal of 3 bases from V and 7 bases from J, the junction contained 5 bases not matched to a gene. Germline V CDR1 and CDR2: SGHTA, FQGNSA. The CDR3 runs 14 residues. The CDR3 nucleotides read TGTGCCAGCAGCTTCAGGGGGAGCGACGGGGAGCTGTTTTTT. As protein: CASSFRGSDGELFF.

This clonotype has a handful of counts. The J gene is TRBJ1-1, the V gene TRBV9; D is ambiguous. The CDR3 has 13 amino acids. The germline gives CDR1 SGDLS, CDR2 YYNGEE. V gave up 1 base and J gave up 2 bases, with 6 bases separating them. The CDR3 sequence: CASSVKENTEAFF. As DNA, the CDR3 is TGTGCCAGCAGCGTAAAGGAAAACACTGAAGCTTTCTTT.

The chain couples TRBV4-1 to TRBJ1-1, with D unresolved. Germline loops: CDR1 MGHRA, CDR2 YSYEKL. V was cut by 0 bases and J by 4 bases, with 12 bases left in between. There are 15 residues in the CDR3. The CDR3 sequence is CASSQEGQLITEAFF. CDR3 sequence (DNA): TGCGCCAGCAGCCAAGAAGGGCAGCTTATCACTGAAGCTTTCTTT.

This clonotype has a count of ten or more. V and J are TRBV19 and TRBJ2-1; 12 bases fit TRBD2. Trimming removed 1 base from V and 4 bases from J; junction bases left unmatched: 5. The CDR3 runs to 17 residues. The germline gives CDR1 LNHDA, CDR2 SQIVND (reference sequence). CDR3 in DNA: TGTGCCAGTAGTATAGCCCGGACTAGCGGGGAATACAATGAGCAGTTCTTC. It specifies CASSIARTSGEYNEQFF.

This chain uses TRBV19 with TRBJ2-3; 8 bases are shared with TRBD1. The CDR3 totals 15 residues. J was trimmed by 4 bases and V by 2 bases; bases with no gene match: 5. Germline assignment: CDR1 LNHDA and CDR2 SQIVND (reference sequence). The CDR3, as DNA: TGTGCCAGTAGTATAAGGCAGGGGGCGGCAGATACGCAGTATTTT. Amino acids: CASSIRQGAADTQYF.

At least ten counts were recorded for this clonotype. V usage is TRBV6-4 and J usage is TRBJ2-1, with 11 bases that match TRBD2. CDR1 is MRHNA, CDR2 SNTAGT, per germline. Trimming took 0 bases from V and 6 from J; bases not matched to a gene: 1. This CDR3 is 15 amino acids long. This CDR3 is CASSDSSGGANEQFF. The CDR3 DNA reads TGTGCCAGCAGTGACTCTAGCGGGGGGGCCAATGAGCAGTTCTTC.